Below, 18 T cell receptor beta chains from the same sample are listed, as sequenced in a study of shared clonotypes between healthy human individuals. Clones were read by immunoSEQ multiplex PCR, and TCRdb kept only the in-frame ones, dropping some. Counted here are about 680,000 clones, more than 70% occurring once; the ten biggest clones make up 1.5% to 2%. The sample was memory CD4+ T cells sorted from blood. Subset of the sample: CD45RA-negative fraction. Receptor source: a woman in her twenties or thirties in good health.

The chain links TRBV28 to TRBJ2-3; perhaps TRBD1 as D (6 bases). This CDR3 comprises 14 residues. The germline V and J ends were trimmed by 4 bases and 4 bases, with 12 bases remaining between them. Germline V gene sequence: CDR1 MDHEN, CDR2 SYDVKM. The CDR3 loop reads CASSSPDRPDTQYF. CDR3 nucleotide sequence: TGTGCCAGCAGTTCACCGGACAGACCAGATACGCAGTATTTT.

The chain recombines TRBV5-1 with TRBJ2-7; perhaps TRBD2 as D (6 bases). There are 15 residues in the CDR3. The germline V gene encodes CDR1 SGHRS and CDR2 YFSETQ. V was pared by 4 bases and J by 0 bases, with 14 bases between. The chain's CDR3 is CASSPIAASSYEQYF. For the CDR3, the DNA is TGCGCCAGCAGCCCGATAGCGGCCAGCTCCTACGAGCAGTACTTC.

This clone was detected only a few times. The chain uses TRBV11-2 and TRBJ2-7; D could derive from TRBD1 or TRBD2 (5 bases each). The CDR3 is 18 residues long. Trimming shortened V by 5 bases and J by 3 bases, and 26 bases separated the two germline ends. Germline V gives CDR1 SGHAT, CDR2 FQNNGV. CDR3 DNA sequence: TGTGCCAGCAGCGAATATGATTATCGGGGCCCTCCCCGCTACGAGCAGTACTTC. The encoded protein is CASSEYDYRGPPRYEQYF.

There are a few counts of this clone. The CDR3 spells CASTPQSYEQYF. The DNA of the CDR3 is TGTGCCAGCACTCCGCAAAGCTACGAGCAGTACTTC. The genes are TRBV2 and TRBJ2-7; D ambiguous. Deletions cut 7 bases from V and 3 bases from J, with 10 bases between. This CDR3 is built from 12 residues. CDR1 is SNHLY and CDR2 is FYNNEI in the germline V gene.

Notes on this clone: In the same sample, other DNA sequences code for this CDR3. The J gene is TRBJ2-3, the V gene TRBV11-3; 13 nucleotides line up with TRBD2. The V gene end was trimmed by 5 bases and the J gene end by 1 base; junction bases not matched to a gene: 3. The CDR3 runs 16 residues. CDR1 is SGHNT, CDR2 YENEEA, per germline. The CDR3 reads CASSPGLAGGTDTQYF. The CDR3 DNA sequence: TGTGCCAGCAGCCCCGGACTAGCGGGGGGCACAGATACGCAGTATTTT.

This clone has just one count. Since a much larger clone is just one base distant, this may be a read error. Other DNA sequences in the sample encode the same CDR3. The chain links TRBV5-1 to TRBJ1-3; 7 bases line up with TRBD1. This CDR3 is 14 amino acids long. The V gene's germline CDR1 is SGHRS and CDR2 YFSETQ. V shed 4 bases and J 4 bases; nucleotides not matched to a gene: 5. The CDR3, as DNA: TGCGCCAGCAGCCCGGGGACAGAAGGAAACACCATATATTTT. Its protein is CASSPGTEGNTIYF.

As concerns this clone: With a much larger clone just one base away, this may be a read error. This chain joins TRBV5-1 and TRBJ2-1; 7 bases are a match to TRBD2. CDR1 SGHRS and CDR2 YFSETQ come from the germline V gene. This CDR3 region has 15 residues. V was clipped by 4 bases and J by 0 bases; unmatched bases: 4. CDR3 protein: CASSMSSGSYNEQFF. The CDR3 nucleotides read TGCGCCAGCAGCATGTCTAGCGGCTCCTACAATGAGCAGTTCTTC.

To note about this clone: Possible read error: a much larger clone is one base away. The sample contains more than one DNA sequence encoding this CDR3. The chain has TRBV27 and TRBJ1-5, with D unclear. The CDR3 loop spans 12 amino acids. V was trimmed by 3 bases and J by 5 bases, leaving 5 bases between them. The V gene's germline CDR1 is MNHEY and CDR2 SMNVEV (reference sequence). The DNA for the CDR3 is TGTGCCAGCAGTTTCCGGGATCAGCCCCAGCATTTT. Protein: CASSFRDQPQHF.

In its sample, this clone is medium-sized. This sequence joins TRBV7-8 and TRBJ2-1, with 7 bases fitting TRBD2. The CDR3 extends over 11 amino acids. Trimming took 7 bases from V and 12 from J; bases not matched to a gene: 6. CDR1 SGHVS and CDR2 FQNEAQ come from the germline V gene. The CDR3 DNA reads as TGTGCCAGCACCCAGCGGGAAAGGCAGTTCTTC. This codes for CASTQRERQFF.

The V and J genes are TRBV21-1 and TRBJ1-1. TRBV21-1 is shown as a pseudogene. CDR3 length: 16 residues. DNA of the CDR3: TGTGCCAGCAGCAAAGGGAGAAGGGCAAGGAACACTGAAGCTTTCTTT. Translating it yields CASSKGRRARNTEAFF.

This clone has only a few counts. The chain couples TRBV19 to TRBJ2-5, with a tentative D call TRBD2 (5 bases). The CDR3 runs 14 residues. Trimming removed 5 bases at V and 7 bases at J, with 17 bases between. Germline V gives CDR1 LNHDA, CDR2 SQIVND (reference sequence). The CDR3 DNA reads TGTGCCAGTAGTCGGGATCCGTCAGGCTCGACCCAGTACTTC. Translation gives CASSRDPSGSTQYF.

The chain is built from TRBV6-5 and TRBJ2-1, with D unresolved. Trimming removed 5 bases from V and 6 bases from J, with 11 bases in between. The germline gives CDR1 MNHEY, CDR2 SVGAGI. There are 13 residues in the CDR3. CDR3 loop: CASSPLSSNEQFF. The CDR3 region has the DNA TGTGCCAGCAGTCCCCTAAGCAGCAATGAGCAGTTCTTC.

This chain connects TRBV29-1 to TRBJ2-1; D is perhaps TRBD2 (6 bases). The CDR3 is made up of 12 amino acids. Germline V gene sequence: CDR1 SQVTM, CDR2 ANQGSEA. V shed 7 bases and J shed 4 bases, with 11 bases lying between them. The CDR3 here is CSGMGLYNEQFF. The CDR3 nucleotides are TGCAGCGGGATGGGACTTTACAATGAGCAGTTCTTC.

This clone occurred once. This chain links TRBV13 with TRBJ2-5; D is uncertain. Trimming shortened V by 3 bases and J by 4 bases, and 9 bases separated the two germline ends. The length of the CDR3 is 13 residues. CDR1 PRHDT and CDR2 FYEKMQ come from the germline V gene (reference sequence). The CDR3 region is CASSFRWRETQYF. The CDR3 DNA follows: TGTGCCAGCAGCTTCCGCTGGAGAGAGACCCAGTACTTC.

The chain has TRBV27 and TRBJ2-7, with 10 bases aligning to TRBD2. The germline V gene has CDR1 MNHEY and CDR2 SMNVEV (reference sequence). This CDR3 is built from 15 residues. V gave up 8 bases and J gave up 1 base; unmatched junction bases: 8. The CDR3 loop is CASGSSGSISYEQYF. In DNA form, the CDR3 reads TGTGCCAGCGGTTCTAGCGGGAGCATTTCCTACGAGCAGTACTTC.

The gene calls are TRBV11-2 and TRBJ2-2; TRBD1 might be the D (5 bases). CDR3 length: 16 amino acids. The ends were cut back, 5 bases at V and 1 base at J, with 14 bases in the middle. Germline loops: CDR1 SGHAT, CDR2 FQNNGV. CDR3 coding DNA: TGTGCCAGCAGCCGTAAGACAGTATTGAACACCGGGGAGCTGTTTTTT. As protein: CASSRKTVLNTGELFF.

The V call is TRBV27, the J call TRBJ2-3, with D uncertain. V gave up 4 bases and J gave up 2 bases, with 19 bases separating them. The CDR3 covers 17 residues. Germline CDR1 MNHEY, CDR2 SMNVEV (reference sequence). CDR3 residues: CASSSPPAVLYTDTQYF. In DNA, the CDR3 is TGTGCCAGCAGTTCCCCACCGGCGGTGCTCTACACAGATACGCAGTATTTT.

This clone came up a few times. Other DNA sequences within the sample encode an identical CDR3. The chain has TRBV5-1 and TRBJ1-4, with TRBD1 identical over 8 bases. Germline CDR1 SGHRS, CDR2 YFSETQ. CDR3 length equals 14 residues. The V segment lost 4 bases and the J segment 7 bases; nucleotides outside the gene matches: 6. The CDR3 sequence: CASSPGQEGEKLFF. CDR3 nucleotide sequence: TGCGCCAGCAGCCCGGGACAGGAAGGTGAAAAACTGTTTTTT.